These 16 T cell receptor beta chains were sequenced from one sample in a study of cytomegalovirus exposure and HLA in healthy donors. Sequenced by immunoSEQ multiplex PCR; TCRdb stores in-frame clones only, minus some. This sample has 150,000 to 200,000 clones, with about 81% found just once. The material sequenced was PBMCs. These receptor sequences come from a woman under 40 in good health and CMV-seronegative.

The rearrangement joins TRBV18 to TRBJ1-2; a possible D gene is TRBD1 (5 bases). The V gene's germline CDR1 is KGHSH and CDR2 LQKENI. The CDR3 totals 16 residues. With 0 bases removed from V and 2 bases from J, the gap between germline ends came to 13 bases. The CDR3 loop is CASSPPGQGANYGYTF. The DNA for the CDR3 is TGTGCCAGCTCACCACCTGGGCAGGGTGCCAACTATGGCTACACCTTC. The whole variable domain, remainder taken from reference TRBV18 and TRBJ1-2, is NAGVMQNPRHLVRRRGQEARLRCSPMKGHSHVYWYRQLPEEGLKFMVYLQKENIIDESGMPKERFSAEFPKEGPSILRIQQVVRGDSAAYFCASSPPGQGANYGYTFGSGTRLTVV.

The gene calls are TRBV2 and TRBJ2-7; 7 nucleotides agree with TRBD1. The CDR3 spans 14 residues. With V trimmed by 6 bases and J by 0 bases, 5 bases remained unmatched. Germline CDR1 SNHLY, CDR2 FYNNEI. CDR3: CASRRDSVSYEQYF. CDR3 bases: TGTGCCAGCAGACGGGACAGCGTCTCCTACGAGCAGTACTTC.

The chain combines TRBV19 with TRBJ1-6, with 7 bases lining up with TRBD1. Germline V gene lookup returns CDR1 LNHDA and CDR2 SQIVND (reference sequence). The CDR3 sequence is 16 residues long. The V segment lost 3 bases and the J segment 10 bases; nucleotides outside the gene matches: 12. The DNA for the CDR3 is TGTGCCAGTAGTATGGGAATGGACAGGACCCACTCACCCCTCCACTTT. Translating gives CASSMGMDRTHSPLHF. The entire variable domain, with the rest obtained from reference TRBV19 and TRBJ1-6, is as follows: DGGITQSPKYLFRKEGQNVTLSCEQNLNHDAMYWYRQDPGQGLRLIYYSQIVNDFQKGDIAEGYSVSREKKESFPLTVTSAQKNPTAFYLCASSMGMDRTHSPLHFGNGTRLTVT.

The chain couples TRBV7-6 to TRBJ1-1; D is perhaps TRBD1 (5 bases). The CDR3 has 14 residues. The V and J ends lost 1 base and 1 base respectively, with 7 bases between them. CDR1 is SGHVS, CDR2 FNYEAQ, per germline. CDR3 DNA sequence: TGTGCCAGCAGCTTAGGGACATCGAACACTGAAGCTTTCTTT. Protein: CASSLGTSNTEAFF.

The V call is TRBV18, the J call TRBJ1-1, with 7 nucleotides matching TRBD1. The CDR3 has 15 amino acids. The germline gives CDR1 KGHSH, CDR2 LQKENI. With V trimmed by 6 bases and J by 1 base, 8 bases remained unmatched. CDR3 amino acids: CASSPGRGQNTEAFF. Here the CDR3 DNA reads TGTGCCAGCTCCCCTGGAAGGGGGCAGAACACTGAAGCTTTCTTT.

This clone was detected a few times. The chain couples TRBV19 to TRBJ1-5; D gene unclear. The V gene lost 8 bases and the J gene lost 0 bases, with 17 bases spanning the gap. Germline CDR1 is LNHDA and CDR2 is SQIVND (reference sequence). The CDR3 totals 16 residues. CDR3 bases: TGTGCCAGTGCCGGGATGACGGACTATAGCAATCAGCCCCAGCATTTT. It specifies CASAGMTDYSNQPQHF.

This chain uses TRBV18 with TRBJ1-5; D is ambiguous. Germline V gene sequence: CDR1 KGHSH, CDR2 LQKENI. The CDR3 totals 15 residues. Trimming stripped 3 bases from V and 2 bases from J, with 11 bases between. The CDR3 DNA is TGTGCCAGCTCACCTCTTCGTAGAGGCAATCAGCCCCAGCATTTT. It specifies CASSPLRRGNQPQHF.

The V gene is TRBV5-4, the J gene TRBJ2-1; perhaps TRBD1 as D (6 bases). The ends were cut back, 4 bases at V and 5 bases at J, with 10 bases in the middle. This CDR3 has 13 amino acids. Germline CDR1 SGHNT, CDR2 YYREEE (reference sequence). This CDR3 is CASSVDSNNEQFF. Written as DNA, the CDR3 is TGTGCCAGCAGCGTGGACAGCAACAATGAGCAGTTCTTC.

V and J are TRBV6-5 and TRBJ1-4; D is unclear. The V end lost 8 bases, the J end lost 8 bases, and 15 bases lay between the germline ends. The CDR3 contains 13 residues. Germline V gene sequence: CDR1 MNHEY, CDR2 SVGAGI. In nucleotides, the CDR3 is TGTGCCAGCCTCCGGGAGGACCGGGAAAAACTGTTTTTT. The encoded protein is CASLREDREKLFF.

The chain carries TRBV7-7 and TRBJ2-1; the match to TRBD2 covers 13 bases. CDR1 is SSHAT, CDR2 FNYEAQ, per germline (reference sequence). The CDR3 extends over 15 amino acids. Trimming took 5 bases from V and 9 from J; bases not matched to a gene: 7. This CDR3 reads CASSPGTSGVIEQFF. CDR3 nucleotide sequence: TGTGCCAGCAGCCCCGGGACTAGCGGGGTCATTGAGCAGTTCTTC.

The J gene is TRBJ2-5, the V gene TRBV19, with 13 bases identical to TRBD2. The CDR3 spans 15 residues. J gave up 2 bases and V 6 bases, and 3 bases lay outside the gene matches. Germline assignment: CDR1 LNHDA and CDR2 SQIVND (reference sequence). The CDR3 loop is CASSWTSGGQETQYF. CDR3 nucleotide sequence: TGTGCCAGTAGCTGGACTAGCGGGGGACAAGAGACCCAGTACTTC.

The chain has TRBV5-1 and TRBJ2-3, with a weak D call TRBD2 (6 bases). V dropped 0 bases and J dropped 0 bases, with 11 bases sitting between them. The germline V gene has CDR1 SGHRS and CDR2 YFSETQ. CDR3 length: 16 residues. The CDR3 here is CASSLAPTRSTDTQYF. The CDR3 DNA follows: TGCGCCAGCAGCTTGGCCCCGACTAGGAGCACAGATACGCAGTATTTT.

The rearrangement uses TRBV9 and TRBJ2-5; D not resolved. CDR1 is SGDLS and CDR2 is YYNGEE in the germline V gene. V dropped 4 bases and J dropped 0 bases, with 16 bases sitting between them. The CDR3 extends over 16 amino acids. The CDR3 sequence: CASSLSSGPYQETQYF. Here the CDR3 DNA reads TGTGCCAGCAGCCTTAGTTCAGGCCCGTACCAAGAGACCCAGTACTTC.

The chain links TRBV19 to TRBJ2-7, with D perhaps matching TRBD1 (5 bases). In germline, CDR1 is LNHDA, CDR2 SQIVND (reference sequence). CDR3 length equals 15 residues. Trimming took 3 bases from V and 5 from J, leaving 17 bases between them. The CDR3 reads CASSIRQGLIHEQYF. In DNA, the CDR3 is TGTGCCAGTAGTATTCGTCAGGGCTTGATCCACGAGCAGTACTTC.

The rearrangement joins TRBV5-1 to TRBJ2-5; 7 nucleotides match TRBD2. V shed 0 bases and J 2 bases; nucleotides not matched to a gene: 1. The CDR3 is made up of 14 amino acids. Germline V CDR1 and CDR2: SGHRS, YFSETQ. CDR3 loop: CASSLGGGQETQYF. The CDR3 nucleotides are TGCGCCAGCAGCTTGGGGGGAGGGCAAGAGACCCAGTACTTC. Full variable domain (remainder filled in from reference TRBV5-1 and TRBJ2-5): KAGVTQTPRYLIKTRGQQVTLSCSPISGHRSVSWYQQTPGQGLQFLFEYFSETQRNKGNFPGRFSGRQFSNSRSEMNVSTLELGDSALYLCASSLGGGQETQYFGPGTRLLVL.

The V and J genes are TRBV30 and TRBJ1-4; maybe TRBD1 (6 bases). The V gene's germline CDR1 is GTSNPN and CDR2 SVGIG (reference sequence). V was trimmed by 8 bases and J by 8 bases, leaving 21 bases between them. This CDR3 comprises 14 residues. CDR3 sequence: CAAHRTEGGEKLFF. The DNA of the CDR3 is TGTGCCGCCCATCGGACAGAAGGTGGGGAAAAACTGTTTTTT.